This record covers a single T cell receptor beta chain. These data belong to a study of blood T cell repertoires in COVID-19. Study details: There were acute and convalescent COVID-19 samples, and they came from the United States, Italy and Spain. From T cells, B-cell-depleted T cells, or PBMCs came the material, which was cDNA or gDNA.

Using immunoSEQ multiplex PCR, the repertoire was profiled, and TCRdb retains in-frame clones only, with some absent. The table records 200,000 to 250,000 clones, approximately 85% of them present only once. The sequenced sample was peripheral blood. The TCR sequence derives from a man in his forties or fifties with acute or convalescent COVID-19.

The CDR3 here is CASSPRQGMNTEAFF. The CDR3 DNA sequence: TGCGCCAGCAGCCCCCGACAGGGCATGAACACTGAAGCTTTCTTT. The J gene is TRBJ1-1, the V gene TRBV5-1; 7 bases match TRBD1. Germline-derived CDR1 and CDR2 are SGHRS and YFSETQ. V dropped 4 bases and J dropped 0; count of bases not matched to a gene: 6. The CDR3 is 15 residues long.